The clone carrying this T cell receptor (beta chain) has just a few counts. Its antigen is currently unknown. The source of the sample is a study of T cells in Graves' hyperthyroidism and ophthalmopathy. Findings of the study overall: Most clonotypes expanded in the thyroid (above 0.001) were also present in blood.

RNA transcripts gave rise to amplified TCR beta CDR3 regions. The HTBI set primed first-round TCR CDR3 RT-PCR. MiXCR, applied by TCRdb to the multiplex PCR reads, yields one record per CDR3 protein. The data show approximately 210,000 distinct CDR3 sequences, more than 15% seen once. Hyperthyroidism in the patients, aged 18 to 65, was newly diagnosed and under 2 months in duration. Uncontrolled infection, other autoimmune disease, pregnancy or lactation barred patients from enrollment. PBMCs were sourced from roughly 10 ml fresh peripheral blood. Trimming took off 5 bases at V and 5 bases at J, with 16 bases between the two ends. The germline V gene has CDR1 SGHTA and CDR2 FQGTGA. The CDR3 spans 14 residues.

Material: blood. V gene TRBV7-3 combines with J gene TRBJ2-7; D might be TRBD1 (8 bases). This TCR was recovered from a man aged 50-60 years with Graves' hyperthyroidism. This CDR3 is CASSRTGTTDEQYF. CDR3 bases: TGTGCCAGCAGCCGGACAGGGACTACGGACGAGCAGTACTTC.